The TCR beta chain under discussion was sequenced for a study of OX40 agonist ivuxolimab in advanced cancers. The overall study: The treatment was a fully human IgG2 OX40 agonist, ivuxolimab.

General study points: Fewer expanded clones were found on average in CD4+ than in CD8+ T cells. Doses of 0.1 to 3.0 mg/kg were accompanied by clonal expansion of CD4+ and CD8+ blood T cells by week 6.

This clone showed up just a few times. Its antigen is not identified. TCRdb's copy holds only in-frame clones and misses some; the assay was immunoSEQ multiplex PCR. This sample carries tens of thousands of clones, more than 85% of them seen once, and the ten largest clones take 2.5%. This CDR3 has 12 amino acids. Germline V gives CDR1 GTSNPN, CDR2 SVGIG (reference sequence). Deletions cut 0 bases from V and 1 base from J, with 3 bases between. This specimen consisted of CD4+ or CD8+ T cells sorted from blood, obtained in a trial of the OX40 agonist ivuxolimab. The J gene is TRBJ1-1, the V gene TRBV30; D unresolved. The source is an adult with an advanced solid tumor such as melanoma, head and neck, liver or kidney cancer. The CDR3 DNA sequence: TGTGCCTGGAGTGTCGGGAACACTGAAGCTTTCTTT. It codes for CAWSVGNTEAFF. Supplemented by reference TRBV30 and TRBJ1-1, the full variable domain reads SQTIHQWPATLVQPVGSPLSLECTVEGTSNPNLYWYRQAAGRGLQLLFYSVGIGQISSEVPQNLSASRPQDRQFILSSKKLLLSDSGFYLCAWSVGNTEAFFGQGTRLTVV.